This TCR beta chain was observed in a study of blood T cells in healthy people across ages. Study-level background: Template switching captured about one barcoded beta molecule per two T cells. Study-level findings and limits: Per million T cells, TCR beta diversity dropped about linearly as age rose. Possibly confounding the expanded clonotype changes was the fact that donor CMV status was unknown.

Combining a sample-barcoded 5' primer with a J-beta primer mix, a second PCR ran for about 7 to 11 cycles. Template switching added a 12-random-nucleotide identifier to every cDNA molecule. TCRdb analysed the 5' RACE reads with MiXCR anew, one entry per CDR3 protein. The sample yields about 1,500,000 distinct CDR3 sequences, under 30% seen once. As for this clonotype: Its specificity is unknown.

The CDR3 is 16 amino acids. The V end lost 1 base, the J end lost 0 bases, and 11 bases lay between the germline ends. Germline V gene lookup returns CDR1 SGHTA and CDR2 FQGNSA. The material sequenced was blood. This receptor was taken from a woman younger than 45 in good health. The gene calls are TRBV7-2 and TRBJ2-3; D not certain. The CDR3 loop is CASSLGNTHSTDTQYF. The CDR3 DNA reads TGTGCCAGCAGCTTAGGCAATACACACAGCACAGATACGCAGTATTTT. Drawing the rest from reference TRBV7-2 and TRBJ2-3, the complete variable domain is GAGVSQSPSNKVTEKGKDVELRCDPISGHTALYWYRQSLGQGLEFLIYFQGNSAPDKSGLPSDRFSAERTGGSVSTLTIQRTQQEDSAVYLCASSLGNTHSTDTQYFGPGTRLTVL.